Presented here are 25 T cell receptor beta chains from one specimen sequenced in a study of blood T cell repertoires in COVID-19. Here immunoSEQ multiplex PCR was the method, and the copy in TCRdb shows in-frame clones only, minus some. The data contain around 100,000 clones, roughly nine tenths of them seen just once; the ten biggest clones take up less than 8.5%. Sequencing used peripheral blood. The receptors derive from a man in his thirties or forties in a cohort sampled during active COVID-19.

This clone was counted a single time. The chain links TRBV7-2 to TRBJ1-3; the D is unclear. Germline values: CDR1 SGHTA, CDR2 FQGNSA. The CDR3 loop spans 18 amino acids. V shed 2 bases and J shed 4 bases, with 21 bases lying between them. For the CDR3, the DNA is TGTGCCAGCAGCTTAAGGTTCGGTACAGCCGCCATGGGAAACACCATATATTTT. It is translated as CASSLRFGTAAMGNTIYF.

The CDR3 region is CASRFGQNTEAFF. The CDR3 DNA is TGTGCCAGCCGATTCGGACAAAACACTGAAGCTTTCTTT. This chain joins TRBV6-6 and TRBJ1-1, with D possibly being TRBD1 (5 bases). In germline, CDR1 is MNHNY, CDR2 SVGAGI (reference sequence). The CDR3 sequence is 13 residues long. The V end was cut by 8 bases, the J end by 2 bases, with 12 bases between.

The J gene is TRBJ1-4, the V gene TRBV12-5; no definite D call. CDR3 length: 18 amino acids. The germline CDR1 and CDR2 sequences are LGHNT and FRNRAP. The V gene lost 3 bases and the J gene lost 6 bases, with 23 bases spanning the gap. The CDR3 coding sequence is TGTGCTAGTGGTTTTAATTCGGGTACCGGGTACGGATATGAAAAACTGTTTTTT. Amino acids: CASGFNSGTGYGYEKLFF.

This chain's CDR3 is CASSKAGAGGCEKLFF. The CDR3, as DNA: TGTGCCAGCAGCAAAGCTGGGGCAGGGGGGTGTGAAAAACTGTTTTTT. This chain connects TRBV21-1 to TRBJ1-4; the D call TRBD1 from the table was never checked on the DNA. TRBV21-1 is termed a pseudogene. The CDR3 covers 16 residues.

This clone was counted once. The chain employs TRBV18 and TRBJ1-5, with no clear D. The CDR3 contains 13 residues. The germline V gene encodes CDR1 KGHSH and CDR2 LQKENI. V dropped 0 bases and J dropped 5 bases, with 5 bases sitting between them. As DNA, the CDR3 is TGTGCCAGCTCACCACCCGGAGATCAGCCCCAGCATTTT. This encodes CASSPPGDQPQHF.

The chain has TRBV7-7 and TRBJ2-5, with 7 nucleotides matching TRBD2. This CDR3 has 14 residues. Trimming removed 1 base from V and 5 bases from J; junction bases left unmatched: 4. Germline-derived CDR1 and CDR2 are SSHAT and FNYEAQ (reference sequence). CDR3 amino acids: CASSLGRGGETQYF. The CDR3 DNA reads as TGTGCCAGCAGCTTAGGAAGGGGAGGGGAGACCCAGTACTTC. The whole variable domain, remainder taken from reference TRBV7-7 and TRBJ2-5, is GAGVSQSPRYKVTKRGQDVTLRCDPISSHATLYWYQQALGQGPEFLTYFNYEAQPDKSGLPSDRFSAERPEGSISTLTIQRTEQRDSAMYRCASSLGRGGETQYFGPGTRLLVL.

This rearrangement joins TRBV30 to TRBJ1-2; D remains ambiguous. V lost 3 bases and J 6 bases, leaving 14 bases between the germline ends. The length of the CDR3 is 13 residues. Germline CDR1 reads GTSNPN; CDR2 reads SVGIG (reference sequence). CDR3 loop: CAWRQPPRDGYTF. The CDR3 DNA is TGTGCCTGGAGACAGCCCCCCCGCGATGGCTACACCTTC.

The chain links TRBV19 to TRBJ1-2; D is undetermined. Between the trimmed V and J ends, which lost 1 base and 7 bases, there was a span of 13 bases. Per the germline V gene, CDR1 is LNHDA and CDR2 is SQIVND (reference sequence). The CDR3 runs 14 residues. In DNA, the CDR3 is TGTGCCAGTAGTATAGGAGGGAGCGGAGGTGGCTACACCTTC. It is translated as CASSIGGSGGGYTF.

This clone occurred once. The chain carries TRBV19 and TRBJ1-2, with 7 bases fitting TRBD1. Germline CDR1 and CDR2: LNHDA and SQIVND (reference sequence). The V and J ends lost 0 bases and 5 bases, in that order; junction bases with no gene match: 0. This CDR3 has 13 residues. CDR3 nucleotides: TGTGCCAGTAGTATAGACAGGGGGTATGGCTACACCTTC. It specifies CASSIDRGYGYTF.

The chain has TRBV6-5 and TRBJ1-1; D remains unclear. V lost 2 bases and J lost 1, with 8 bases in between. The length of the CDR3 is 14 residues. CDR1 is MNHEY, CDR2 SVGAGI, per germline. The CDR3, as DNA: TGTGCCAGCAGTTACCCAGGAAAGAACACTGAAGCTTTCTTT. Its protein is CASSYPGKNTEAFF.

In this sample, this clone turned up once. The V and J genes are TRBV4-1 and TRBJ1-4, with D possibly being TRBD1 (5 bases). The length of the CDR3 is 16 residues. Germline V gene lookup returns CDR1 MGHRA and CDR2 YSYEKL. Trimming pared 0 bases from V and 0 bases from J, leaving 8 bases between. CDR3 DNA: TGCGCCAGCAGCCAAGATATAGGGGCAACTAATGAAAAACTGTTTTTT. It translates to CASSQDIGATNEKLFF.

V is TRBV7-9 and J is TRBJ2-5, with 8 bases identical to TRBD1. CDR1 is SEHNR and CDR2 is FQNEAQ in the germline V gene (reference sequence). The V gene end was trimmed by 7 bases and the J gene end by 2 bases; junction bases not matched to a gene: 9. CDR3 length: 15 residues. This CDR3 reads CASNFGQGGQETQYF. CDR3 in DNA: TGTGCCAGCAACTTCGGACAGGGAGGTCAAGAGACCCAGTACTTC.

This clone was seen only a few times. The J gene is TRBJ1-1, the V gene TRBV9; 9 nucleotides align to TRBD1. J gave up 3 bases and V 0 bases, and 3 bases lay outside the gene matches. Looked up from germline, CDR1 is SGDLS and CDR2 is YYNGEE. The CDR3 contains 15 residues. Written as DNA, the CDR3 is TGTGCCAGCAGCGTAGAGGGACAGGGCTACACTGAAGCTTTCTTT. Its translation is CASSVEGQGYTEAFF. The full variable domain, in which reference TRBV9 and TRBJ1-1 provide the parts outside the CDR3, is DSGVTQTPKHLITATGQRVTLRCSPRSGDLSVYWYQQSLDQGLQFLIQYYNGEERAKGNILERFSAQQFPDLHSELNLSSLELGDSALYFCASSVEGQGYTEAFFGQGTRLTVV.

The genes are TRBV24-1 and TRBJ2-7; D perhaps matches TRBD1 (6 bases). The CDR3 is 14 residues long. V shed 1 base and J shed 4 bases, with 10 bases lying between them. Germline CDR1 KGHDR, CDR2 SFDVKD. CDR3 region: CATSDFHRVYEQYF. For the CDR3, the DNA is TGTGCCACCAGTGATTTCCACAGGGTATACGAGCAGTACTTC.

The genes are TRBV24-1 and TRBJ2-6, with 9 bases matching TRBD1. The CDR3 is 19 residues long. The ends lost 3 bases at V and 3 bases at J; junction bases unmatched: 11. Germline CDR1 reads KGHDR; CDR2 reads SFDVKD. CDR3 nucleotides: TGTGCCACCAGTGATCGACGCACGACAGGGGGTAATGGGGCCAACGTCCTGACTTTC. Residues: CATSDRRTTGGNGANVLTF.

The chain joins TRBV7-2 to TRBJ2-3; D is uncertain. Trimming left V 5 bases short and J 11 bases short, with 23 bases between. Per the germline V gene, CDR1 is SGHTA and CDR2 is FQGNSA. This CDR3 is built from 15 residues. The CDR3 DNA reads TGTGCCAGCAGCCCAAGTTTTAGCCAGACTGTAGGGCAGTATTTT. This encodes CASSPSFSQTVGQYF.

The chain carries TRBV7-9 and TRBJ2-4; 8 positions agree with TRBD2. From germline, CDR1 is SEHNR and CDR2 FQNEAQ (reference sequence). CDR3 length: 14 residues. V was pared by 1 base and J by 7 bases, with 3 bases of the junction left unmatched. CDR3 sequence reads: CASSLGAGGNIQYF. DNA for the CDR3: TGTGCCAGCAGCTTAGGTGCGGGGGGTAACATTCAGTACTTC.

In DNA form, the CDR3 reads TGTGCCAGCAGCTTGGTCGACTCTAATTCACCCCTCCACTTT. It yields the protein CASSLVDSNSPLHF. The chain recombines TRBV5-4 with TRBJ1-6; D remains ambiguous. Per the germline V gene, CDR1 is SGHNT and CDR2 is YYREEE (reference sequence). V lost 0 bases to trimming and J lost 6 bases, with 7 bases between them. The CDR3 contains 14 residues.

The rearrangement uses TRBV10-1 and TRBJ2-2, with TRBD1 matching 10 bases. CDR3 length: 14 amino acids. Germline V gene lookup returns CDR1 WNHNN and CDR2 SYGVQD (reference sequence). Germline trimming cut 4 bases from V and 6 bases from J; bases unmatched to any gene: 2. The CDR3 sequence: CASSVGTGAGELFF. CDR3 in DNA: TGCGCCAGCAGTGTAGGGACAGGGGCCGGGGAGCTGTTTTTT.

The chain is built from TRBV10-3 and TRBJ2-1; 11 bases are a match to TRBD2. Germline V gene sequence: CDR1 ENHRY, CDR2 SYGVKD. This CDR3 has 16 residues. V gave up 4 bases and J gave up 1 base; unmatched junction bases: 3. The CDR3 region has the DNA TGTGCCATCAGTGGGCTAGCGGGGGGATCCTACAATGAGCAGTTCTTC. Translation gives CAISGLAGGSYNEQFF.

The chain employs TRBV5-7 and TRBJ2-2; 11 bases are shared with TRBD2. TRBV5-7 is an ORF for which the function is uncertain. V trimming: 1 base; J trimming: 5 bases; junction bases outside the gene matches: 7. CDR3 length: 17 amino acids. In DNA form, the CDR3 reads TGTGCCAGCAGCTTGAGGGCCGGGACTAGCGGTACCGGGGAGCTGTTTTTT. Protein: CASSLRAGTSGTGELFF.

The CDR3 region has the DNA TGTGCCAGCAGCGTGACAGCAAACACTGAAGCTTTCTTT. This codes for CASSVTANTEAFF. The chain employs TRBV9 and TRBJ1-1; D possibly corresponds to TRBD1 (5 bases). This CDR3 has 13 amino acids. V shed 2 bases and J shed 2 bases, with 7 bases lying between them. CDR1 is SGDLS and CDR2 is YYNGEE in the germline V gene.

This clone has just one count. V and J are TRBV3-1 (or the pseudogene TRBV3-2) and TRBJ2-3; 10 bases fit TRBD2. Germline CDR1 reads LGHDT; CDR2 reads YNNKEL (reference sequence). V was clipped by 2 bases and J by 4 bases; unmatched bases: 3. There are 15 residues in the CDR3. CDR3 nucleotide sequence: TGTGCCAGCAGCCAAACTAGCGGGGTCGCAGATACGCAGTATTTT. This translates into CASSQTSGVADTQYF.

The chain joins TRBV7-3 to TRBJ2-5; D gene ambiguous. V gave up 1 base and J gave up 5 bases, with 8 bases separating them. Germline V gene sequence: CDR1 SGHTA, CDR2 FQGTGA. The CDR3 runs to 13 residues. CDR3 nucleotide sequence: TGTGCCAGCAGCTTAAGCGAGGCCGAGACCCAGTACTTC. Amino acids: CASSLSEAETQYF.

CDR3 coding DNA: TGCGCCAGCAGCCCCTACCGGGGACAGGGCACAGATACGCAGTATTTT. Protein sequence: CASSPYRGQGTDTQYF. This chain links TRBV5-1 with TRBJ2-3, with 8 positions matching TRBD1. Germline assignment: CDR1 SGHRS and CDR2 YFSETQ. V shed 4 bases and J 1 base; nucleotides not matched to a gene: 8. CDR3 length: 16 amino acids.